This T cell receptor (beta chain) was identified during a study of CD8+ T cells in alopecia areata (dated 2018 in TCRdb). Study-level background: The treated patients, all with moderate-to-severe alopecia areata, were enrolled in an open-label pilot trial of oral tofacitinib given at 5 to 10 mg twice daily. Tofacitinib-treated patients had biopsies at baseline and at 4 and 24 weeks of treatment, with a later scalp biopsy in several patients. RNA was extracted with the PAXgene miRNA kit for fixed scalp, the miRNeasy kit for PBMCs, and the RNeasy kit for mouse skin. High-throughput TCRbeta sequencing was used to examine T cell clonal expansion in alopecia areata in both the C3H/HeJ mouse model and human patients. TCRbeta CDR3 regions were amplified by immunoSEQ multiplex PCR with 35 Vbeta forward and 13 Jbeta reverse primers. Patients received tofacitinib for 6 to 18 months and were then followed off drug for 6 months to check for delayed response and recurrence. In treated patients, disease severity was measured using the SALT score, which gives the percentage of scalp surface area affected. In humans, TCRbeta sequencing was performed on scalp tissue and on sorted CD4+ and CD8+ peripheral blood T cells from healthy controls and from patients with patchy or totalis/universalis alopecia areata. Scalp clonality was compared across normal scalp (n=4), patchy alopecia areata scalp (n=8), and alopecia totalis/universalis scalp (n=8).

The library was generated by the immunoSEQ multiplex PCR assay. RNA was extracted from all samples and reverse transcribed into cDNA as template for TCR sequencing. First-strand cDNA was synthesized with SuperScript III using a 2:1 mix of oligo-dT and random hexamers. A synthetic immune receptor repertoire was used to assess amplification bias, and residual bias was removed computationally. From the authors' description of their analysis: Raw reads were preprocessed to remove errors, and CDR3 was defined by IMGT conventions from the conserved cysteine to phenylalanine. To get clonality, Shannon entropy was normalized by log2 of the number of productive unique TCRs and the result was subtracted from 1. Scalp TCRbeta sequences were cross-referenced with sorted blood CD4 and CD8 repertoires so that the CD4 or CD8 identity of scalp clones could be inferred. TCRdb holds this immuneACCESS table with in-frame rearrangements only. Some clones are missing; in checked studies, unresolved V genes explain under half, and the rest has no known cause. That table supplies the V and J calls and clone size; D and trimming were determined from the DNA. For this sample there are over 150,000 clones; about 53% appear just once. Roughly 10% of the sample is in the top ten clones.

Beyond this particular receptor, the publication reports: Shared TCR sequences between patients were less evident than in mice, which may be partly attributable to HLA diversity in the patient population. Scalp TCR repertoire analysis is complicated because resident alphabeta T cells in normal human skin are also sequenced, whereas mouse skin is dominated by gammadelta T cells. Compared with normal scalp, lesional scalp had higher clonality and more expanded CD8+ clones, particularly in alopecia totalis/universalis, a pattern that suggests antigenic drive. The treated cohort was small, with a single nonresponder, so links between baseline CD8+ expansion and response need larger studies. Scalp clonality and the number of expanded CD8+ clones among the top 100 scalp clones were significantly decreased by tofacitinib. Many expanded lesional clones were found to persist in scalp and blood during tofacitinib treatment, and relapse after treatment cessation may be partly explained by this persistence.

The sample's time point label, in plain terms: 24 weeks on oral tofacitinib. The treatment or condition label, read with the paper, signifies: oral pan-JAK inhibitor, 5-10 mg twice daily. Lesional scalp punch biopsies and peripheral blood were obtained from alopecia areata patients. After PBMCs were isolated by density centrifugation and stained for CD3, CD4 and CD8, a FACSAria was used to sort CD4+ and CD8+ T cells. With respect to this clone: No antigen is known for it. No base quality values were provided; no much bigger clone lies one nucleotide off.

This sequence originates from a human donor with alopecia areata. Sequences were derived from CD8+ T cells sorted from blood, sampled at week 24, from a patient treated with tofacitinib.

Read as DNA, the sequence is TGTGCCAGTAGTAGGGCGACAGGGTACAATGAGCAGTTCTTC. Translated, it gives CASSRATGYNEQFF. Recombination linked TRBV19 to TRBJ2-1, with 7 junctional bases fitting TRBD1. Per the germline V gene (reference sequence), LNHDA is the CDR1 and SQIVND is the CDR2. From cysteine to phenylalanine, the CDR3 is 14 amino acids long. Just the 42-base CDR3 DNA is kept, in frame starting at base 1. V trim: 4 bases; J trim: 4 bases; unmatched bases: 4.